Sequencing of this T cell receptor (beta chain) was carried out in a study of tumor T cells in aggressive B-cell lymphoma. Repertoires were generated with immunoSEQ multiplex PCR, while TCRdb's copy carries only in-frame clones and drops some. This table has around 6,100 clones, roughly 87% appearing once. There are 13 residues in the CDR3. The V and J ends lost 9 bases and 2 bases respectively, with 10 bases between them. Germline CDR1 MNHNS, CDR2 SASEGT. The rearrangement joins TRBV6-1 to TRBJ1-4, with a tentative D call TRBD1 (5 bases). This sequence was found in an adult with diffuse large B cell lymphoma. Some clones in this sample may be carry-over from other donors' samples. Sequencing input: tumor tissue. The CDR3, as DNA: TGTGCCAGTAAGACAGCCACTAATGAAAAACTGTTTTTT. The encoded protein is CASKTATNEKLFF.